This entry lists 17 T cell receptor beta chains sequenced from one sample in a study of T cells after yellow fever vaccination. MiXCR, run by TCRdb on the 5' RACE reads, gives a single entry per CDR3 protein. The data contain about 310,000 distinct CDR3 sequences, 3.6% of them singletons. Material: PBMCs, obtained on the day of the yellow fever booster vaccination. Receptors were obtained from a man younger than 35 who received the YFV17D yellow fever vaccine.

This clonotype was found many times. This sequence joins TRBV6-1 and TRBJ1-6; 9 nucleotides line up with TRBD1. V trimming: 6 bases; J trimming: 6 bases; junction bases outside the gene matches: 3. Germline V gene lookup returns CDR1 MNHNS and CDR2 SASEGT. This CDR3 contains 14 residues. The CDR3 region is CASRPGQGNSPLHF. CDR3 DNA: TGTGCCAGCAGACCGGGACAGGGTAATTCACCCCTCCACTTT.

In its sample, this clonotype was seen many times. The chain combines TRBV7-8 with TRBJ1-3; D is ambiguous. CDR1 and CDR2 (germline): SGHVS, FQNEAQ. The CDR3 has 14 amino acids. Trimming pared 2 bases from V and 3 bases from J, leaving 8 bases between. The CDR3 coding sequence is TGTGCCAGCAGCTTAAGATCCGGTGGAAACACCATATATTTT. Translating it yields CASSLRSGGNTIYF.

The chain recombines TRBV20-1 with TRBJ1-6; 7 positions match TRBD1. Losses at the gene ends were 0 bases for V and 8 bases for J; bases not matched to a gene: 4. The CDR3 contains 14 residues. The germline V gene has CDR1 DFQATT and CDR2 SNEGSKA (reference sequence). The DNA of the CDR3 is TGCAGTGCTAGAGATCGGGACAGCTATTCACCCCTCCACTTT. This encodes CSARDRDSYSPLHF.

This clonotype was recorded many times. The chain is built from TRBV15 and TRBJ2-1; TRBD2 matches 7 bases. Unmatched junction bases numbered 7, after V lost 3 bases and J lost 5 bases. CDR1 is LNHNV, CDR2 YYDKDF, per germline (reference sequence). The CDR3 extends over 15 amino acids. In DNA form, the CDR3 reads TGTGCCACCAGCAGCTACGGGGGGTCGGACAATGAGCAGTTCTTC. This translates into CATSSYGGSDNEQFF.

V is TRBV18 and J is TRBJ2-7, with D possibly being TRBD2 (6 bases). Trimming removed 3 bases from V and 0 bases from J, with 12 bases in between. The CDR3 runs 15 residues. The germline V gene encodes CDR1 KGHSH and CDR2 LQKENI. DNA for the CDR3: TGTGCCAGCTCACCTGGGGGAGGACGCTCCTACGAGCAGTACTTC. Residues: CASSPGGGRSYEQYF.

This clonotype was detected ten times or more. The V and J genes are TRBV12-5 and TRBJ1-1; 9 bases align to TRBD1. The CDR3 is 14 residues long. V gave up 1 base and J gave up 5 bases; unmatched junction bases: 2. Germline CDR1 is LGHNT and CDR2 is FRNRAP. The CDR3 region has the DNA TGTGCTAGTGGTTTGGGGACAGGGGTGACTGAAGCTTTCTTT. Protein sequence: CASGLGTGVTEAFF.

This clonotype came up a few times. V is TRBV7-3 and J is TRBJ2-1, with D unclear. Trimming stripped 0 bases from V and 9 bases from J, with 15 bases between. CDR3 length: 15 residues. Germline assignment: CDR1 SGHTA and CDR2 FQGTGA. In DNA form, the CDR3 reads TGTGCCAGCAGCTTAACCACGGCAGCCCTCGGTGAGCAGTTCTTC. The encoded protein is CASSLTTAALGEQFF.

The chain carries TRBV7-2 and TRBJ2-7; D unresolved. This CDR3 is built from 13 residues. Germline CDR1 reads SGHTA; CDR2 reads FQGNSA. Trimming removed 1 base at V and 3 bases at J, with 7 bases between. CDR3 sequence reads: CASSLGEVYEQYF. Here the CDR3 DNA reads TGTGCCAGCAGCTTAGGAGAAGTCTACGAGCAGTACTTC. Together with reference TRBV7-2 and TRBJ2-7, the CDR3 gives the full variable domain: GAGVSQSPSNKVTEKGKDVELRCDPISGHTALYWYRQSLGQGLEFLIYFQGNSAPDKSGLPSDRFSAERTGGSVSTLTIQRTQQEDSAVYLCASSLGEVYEQYFGPGTRLTVT.

This clonotype was recorded at least ten times. The rearrangement uses TRBV11-2 and TRBJ2-2; 9 bases map to TRBD2. In germline, CDR1 is SGHAT, CDR2 FQNNGV. CDR3 length: 17 residues. J gave up 3 bases and V 5 bases, and 10 bases lay outside the gene matches. CDR3 sequence (DNA): TGTGCCAGCAGCCACGGAGGCGGGGGGGCCGACACCGGGGAGCTGTTTTTT. Amino acid sequence: CASSHGGGGADTGELFF.

The rearrangement joins TRBV10-3 to TRBJ2-1; 11 bases are a match to TRBD2. CDR1 is ENHRY and CDR2 is SYGVKD in the germline V gene. This CDR3 comprises 14 residues. J gave up 8 bases and V 7 bases, and 7 bases lay outside the gene matches. The CDR3 loop reads CAINLAGGRDEQFF. The DNA for the CDR3 is TGTGCCATCAATTTAGCGGGGGGGCGAGATGAGCAGTTCTTC.

This clonotype was picked up many times. The chain links TRBV4-2 to TRBJ1-6, with TRBD1 matching 9 bases. CDR1 and CDR2 (germline): LGHNA, YNFKEQ. The CDR3 extends over 15 amino acids. The J segment lost 8 bases and the V segment lost 0 bases, leaving 2 bases of the junction unmatched. The CDR3 sequence is CASSQEQGAYSPLHF. The CDR3 bases are TGTGCCAGCAGCCAAGAACAGGGGGCCTATTCACCCCTCCACTTT.

This clonotype was seen ten or more times. V and J are TRBV4-3 and TRBJ2-2, with a possible D match to TRBD1 (5 bases). V lost 0 bases and J lost 5, with 10 bases in between. The CDR3 is 15 residues long. Germline V gene data show CDR1 as LGHNA and CDR2 as YSLEER. The CDR3: CASSQDSRDTGELFF. Written as DNA, the CDR3 is TGCGCCAGCAGCCAAGATAGCAGGGATACCGGGGAGCTGTTTTTT.

In this sample, this clonotype turned up a few times. V usage is TRBV20-1 and J usage is TRBJ2-1, with 9 nucleotides matching TRBD1. Germline assignment: CDR1 DFQATT and CDR2 SNEGSKA (reference sequence). V trimming: 5 bases; J trimming: 0 bases; junction bases outside the gene matches: 2. The CDR3 is 14 amino acids. CDR3 amino acids: CSAWDRASYNEQFF. For the CDR3, the DNA is TGCAGTGCTTGGGACAGGGCCTCCTACAATGAGCAGTTCTTC.

The table lists this clonotype with many counts. V is TRBV3-1 and J is TRBJ2-2; unclear D gene. Germline CDR1 is LGHDT and CDR2 is YNNKEL (reference sequence). This CDR3 has 14 amino acids. Trimming took off 4 bases at V and 4 bases at J, with 10 bases between the two ends. Here the CDR3 reads CASSLGQPTGELFF. The CDR3 DNA sequence: TGTGCCAGCAGCCTAGGGCAGCCCACCGGGGAGCTGTTTTTT. Looking up the rest from reference TRBV3-1 and TRBJ2-2 gives the full variable domain: DTAVSQTPKYLVTQMGNDKSIKCEQNLGHDTMYWYKQDSKKFLKIMFSYNNKELIINETVPNRFSPKSPDKAHLNLHINSLELGDSAVYFCASSLGQPTGELFFGEGSRLTVL.

This clonotype was counted once. This chain joins TRBV12-3 or TRBV12-4 and TRBJ2-1, with unresolved D. Trimming cost V 10 bases and J 6 bases, with 13 bases left between them. The CDR3 sequence is 12 residues long. CDR3 region: CANNLQVNEQFF. In DNA, the CDR3 is TGTGCCAACAATCTCCAGGTCAATGAGCAGTTCTTC.

This clonotype occurred many times. This chain links TRBV5-5 with TRBJ2-3; no reliable D call. This CDR3 comprises 14 residues. Germline V gives CDR1 SGHKS, CDR2 YYEKEE (reference sequence). Trimming stripped 4 bases from V and 6 bases from J, with 15 bases between. The CDR3 protein is CASSPAGRSDTQYF. In DNA form, the CDR3 reads TGTGCCAGCAGCCCCGCCGGCCGGTCGGATACGCAGTATTTT.

This clonotype was seen at least ten times. The chain carries TRBV4-3 and TRBJ2-7; D possibly corresponds to TRBD2 (5 bases). CDR1 LGHNA and CDR2 YSLEER come from the germline V gene. This CDR3 contains 14 residues. Trimming cost V 3 bases and J 1 base, with 10 bases left between them. This chain's CDR3 is CASSQEAASYEQYF. CDR3 sequence (DNA): TGCGCCAGCAGCCAGGAGGCGGCGTCCTACGAGCAGTACTTC.